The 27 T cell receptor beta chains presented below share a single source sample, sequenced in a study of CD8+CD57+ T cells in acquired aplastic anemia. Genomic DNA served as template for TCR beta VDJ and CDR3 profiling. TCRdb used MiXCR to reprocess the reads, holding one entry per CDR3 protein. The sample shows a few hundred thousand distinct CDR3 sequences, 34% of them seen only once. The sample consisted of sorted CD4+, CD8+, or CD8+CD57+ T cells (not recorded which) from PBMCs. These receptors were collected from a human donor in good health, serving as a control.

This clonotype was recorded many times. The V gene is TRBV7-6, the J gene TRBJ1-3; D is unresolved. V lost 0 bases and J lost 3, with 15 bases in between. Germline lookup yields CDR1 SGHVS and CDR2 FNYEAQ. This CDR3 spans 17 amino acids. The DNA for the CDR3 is TGTGCCAGCAGCTTAGCATTGGGCAGATCTTTTGGAAACACCATATATTTT. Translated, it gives CASSLALGRSFGNTIYF.

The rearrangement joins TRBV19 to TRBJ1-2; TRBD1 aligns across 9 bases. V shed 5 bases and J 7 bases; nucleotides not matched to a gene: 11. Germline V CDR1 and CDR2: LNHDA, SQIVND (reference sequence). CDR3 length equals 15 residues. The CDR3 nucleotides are TGTGCCAGTAGTCTTACAGGGGGCGAGTGGCGTGGCTACACCTTC. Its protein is CASSLTGGEWRGYTF.

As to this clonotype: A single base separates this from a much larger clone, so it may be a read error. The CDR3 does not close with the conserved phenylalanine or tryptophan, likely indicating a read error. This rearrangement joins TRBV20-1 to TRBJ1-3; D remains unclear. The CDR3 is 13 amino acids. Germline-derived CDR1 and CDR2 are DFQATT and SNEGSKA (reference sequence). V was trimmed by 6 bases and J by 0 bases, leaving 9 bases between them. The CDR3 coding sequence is TGCAGTGCGCCCTGGAACTCTGGAAACACCATATATCTT. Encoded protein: CSAPWNSGNTIYL.

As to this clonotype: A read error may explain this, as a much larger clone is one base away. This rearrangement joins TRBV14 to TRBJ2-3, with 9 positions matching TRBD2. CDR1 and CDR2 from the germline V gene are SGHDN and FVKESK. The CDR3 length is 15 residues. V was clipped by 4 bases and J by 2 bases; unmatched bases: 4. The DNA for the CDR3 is TGTGCCAGCAGCCGAAGCGGGAGGTACACAGATACGCAGTATTTT. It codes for CASSRSGRYTDTQYF. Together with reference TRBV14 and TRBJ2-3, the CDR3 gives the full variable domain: EAGVTQFPSHSVIEKGQTVTLRCDPISGHDNLYWYRRVMGKEIKFLLHFVKESKQDESGMPNNRFLAERTGGTYSTLKVQPAELEDSGVYFCASSRSGRYTDTQYFGPGTRLTVL.

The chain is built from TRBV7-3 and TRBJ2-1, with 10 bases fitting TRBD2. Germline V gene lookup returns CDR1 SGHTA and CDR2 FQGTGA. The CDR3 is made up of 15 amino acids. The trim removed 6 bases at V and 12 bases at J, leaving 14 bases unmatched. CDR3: CASSLKRGGRSGQFF. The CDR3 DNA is TGTGCCAGCAGTCTGAAGCGGGGGGGCCGGAGTGGGCAGTTCTTC.

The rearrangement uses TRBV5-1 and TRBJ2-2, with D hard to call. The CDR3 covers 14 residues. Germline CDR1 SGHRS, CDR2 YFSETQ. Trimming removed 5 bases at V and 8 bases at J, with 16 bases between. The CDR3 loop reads CASSPQVGAGELFF. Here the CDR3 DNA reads TGCGCCAGCAGTCCGCAGGTTGGTGCTGGGGAGCTGTTTTTT.

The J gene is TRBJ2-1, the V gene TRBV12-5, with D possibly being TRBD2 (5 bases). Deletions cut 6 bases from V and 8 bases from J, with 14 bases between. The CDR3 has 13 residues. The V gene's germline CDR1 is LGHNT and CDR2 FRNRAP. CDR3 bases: TGTGCTAGTGGCCGGGATCTCTTGTATGAGCAGTTCTTC. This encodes CASGRDLLYEQFF.

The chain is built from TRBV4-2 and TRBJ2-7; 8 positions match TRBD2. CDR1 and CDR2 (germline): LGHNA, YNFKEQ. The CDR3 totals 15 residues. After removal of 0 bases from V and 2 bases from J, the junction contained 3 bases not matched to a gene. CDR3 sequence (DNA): TGTGCCAGCAGCCAAGAAGGCGGGGGGCCCTACGAGCAGTACTTC. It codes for CASSQEGGGPYEQYF.

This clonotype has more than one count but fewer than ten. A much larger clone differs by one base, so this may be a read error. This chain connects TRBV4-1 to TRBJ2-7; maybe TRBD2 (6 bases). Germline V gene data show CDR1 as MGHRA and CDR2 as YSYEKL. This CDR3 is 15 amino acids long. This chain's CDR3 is CAGSQDWAGRYEQYF. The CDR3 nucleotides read TGCGCCGGCAGCCAAGATTGGGCAGGGAGGTACGAGCAGTACTTC.

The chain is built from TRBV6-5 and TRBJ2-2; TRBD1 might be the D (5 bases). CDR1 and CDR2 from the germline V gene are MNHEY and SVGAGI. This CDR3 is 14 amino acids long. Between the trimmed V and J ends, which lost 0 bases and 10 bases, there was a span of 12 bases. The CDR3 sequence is CASSYSQGIMELFF. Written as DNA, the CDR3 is TGTGCCAGCAGTTACTCCCAGGGAATCATGGAGCTGTTTTTT.

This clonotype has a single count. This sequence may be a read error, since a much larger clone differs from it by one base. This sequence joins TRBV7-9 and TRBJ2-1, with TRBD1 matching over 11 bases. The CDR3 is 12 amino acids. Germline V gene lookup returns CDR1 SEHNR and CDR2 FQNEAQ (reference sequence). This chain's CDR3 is CASSFRDRGFRF. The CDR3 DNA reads TGTGCCAGCAGCTTCCGGGACAGGGGGTTCAGGTTC.

For the CDR3, the DNA is TGTGCCAGCAGTTCACCGACGACAGGGGGAGACTCACCCCTCCACTTT. It encodes CASSSPTTGGDSPLHF. The V gene is TRBV27, the J gene TRBJ1-6, with TRBD1 matching over 9 bases. The CDR3 extends over 16 amino acids. The junction had 11 bases not matched to a gene; V was cut back by 4 bases and J by 10 bases. Per the germline V gene, CDR1 is MNHEY and CDR2 is SMNVEV (reference sequence).

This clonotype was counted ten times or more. The DNA of the CDR3 is TGTGCCAGCAAGTATAACAGGGGGCAAGAGACCCAGTACTTC. As protein: CASKYNRGQETQYF. The chain couples TRBV2 to TRBJ2-5; 8 nucleotides match TRBD1. The CDR3 contains 14 residues. From germline, CDR1 is SNHLY and CDR2 FYNNEI. The V gene end was trimmed by 7 bases and the J gene end by 2 bases; junction bases not matched to a gene: 6.

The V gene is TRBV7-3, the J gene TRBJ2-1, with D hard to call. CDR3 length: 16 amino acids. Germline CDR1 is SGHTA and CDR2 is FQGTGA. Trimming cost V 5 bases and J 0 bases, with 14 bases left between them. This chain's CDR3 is CASSPTTISSYNEQFF. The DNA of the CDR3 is TGTGCCAGCAGCCCGACCACGATTAGCTCCTACAATGAGCAGTTCTTC.

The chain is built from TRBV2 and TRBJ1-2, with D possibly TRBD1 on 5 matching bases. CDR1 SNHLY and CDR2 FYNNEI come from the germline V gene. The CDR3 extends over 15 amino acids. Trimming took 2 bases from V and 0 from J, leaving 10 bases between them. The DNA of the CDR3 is TGTGCCAGCAGTGAACAGGGTCGGGCTAACTATGGCTACACCTTC. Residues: CASSEQGRANYGYTF.

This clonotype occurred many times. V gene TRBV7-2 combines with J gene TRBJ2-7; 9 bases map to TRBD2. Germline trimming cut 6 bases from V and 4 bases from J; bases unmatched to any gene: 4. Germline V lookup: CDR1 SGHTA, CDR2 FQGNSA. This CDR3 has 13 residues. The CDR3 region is CASRGTSKYEQYF. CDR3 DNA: TGTGCCAGCAGGGGGACTAGCAAGTACGAGCAGTACTTC. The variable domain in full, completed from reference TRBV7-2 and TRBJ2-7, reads GAGVSQSPSNKVTEKGKDVELRCDPISGHTALYWYRQSLGQGLEFLIYFQGNSAPDKSGLPSDRFSAERTGGSVSTLTIQRTQQEDSAVYLCASRGTSKYEQYFGPGTRLTVT.

CDR3 sequence: CASSVRILTGGPGNEQFF. The CDR3 DNA reads as TGTGCCAGCAGCGTTAGGATACTCACAGGGGGCCCGGGCAATGAGCAGTTCTTC. J is TRBJ2-1 and V is TRBV9; 9 nucleotides agree with TRBD1. The CDR3 totals 18 residues. The junction had 15 bases not matched to a gene; V was cut back by 2 bases and J by 6 bases. Per germline, CDR1 SGDLS and CDR2 YYNGEE.

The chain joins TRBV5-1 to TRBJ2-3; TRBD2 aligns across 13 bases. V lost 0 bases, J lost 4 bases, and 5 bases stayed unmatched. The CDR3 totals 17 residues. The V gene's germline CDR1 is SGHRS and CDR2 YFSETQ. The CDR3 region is CASSLALAGGIADTQYF. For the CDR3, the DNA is TGCGCCAGCAGCTTGGCACTAGCGGGAGGGATCGCAGATACGCAGTATTTT.

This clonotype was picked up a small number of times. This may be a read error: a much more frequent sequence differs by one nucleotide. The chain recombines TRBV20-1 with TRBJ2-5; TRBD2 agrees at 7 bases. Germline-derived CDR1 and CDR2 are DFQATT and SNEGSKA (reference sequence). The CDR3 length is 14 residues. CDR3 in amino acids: CSASIPSGQGTQYF. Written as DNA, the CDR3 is TGCAGTGCTAGCATCCCTAGCGGCCAAGGGACCCAGTACTTC.

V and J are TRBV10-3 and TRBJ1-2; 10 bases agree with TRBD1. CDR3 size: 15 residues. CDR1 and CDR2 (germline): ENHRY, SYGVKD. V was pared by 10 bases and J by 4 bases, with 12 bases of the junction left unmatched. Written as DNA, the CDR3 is TGTGCCAGCAAGCGACAGGGGGCGCGGATCTATGGCTACACCTTC. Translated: CASKRQGARIYGYTF.

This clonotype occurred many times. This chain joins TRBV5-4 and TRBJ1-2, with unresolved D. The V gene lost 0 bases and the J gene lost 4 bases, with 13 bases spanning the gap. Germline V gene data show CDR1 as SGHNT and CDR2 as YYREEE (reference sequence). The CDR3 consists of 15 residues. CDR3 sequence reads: CASSLEGSPRYGYTF. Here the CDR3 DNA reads TGTGCCAGCAGCTTGGAAGGGTCGCCGCGCTATGGCTACACCTTC.

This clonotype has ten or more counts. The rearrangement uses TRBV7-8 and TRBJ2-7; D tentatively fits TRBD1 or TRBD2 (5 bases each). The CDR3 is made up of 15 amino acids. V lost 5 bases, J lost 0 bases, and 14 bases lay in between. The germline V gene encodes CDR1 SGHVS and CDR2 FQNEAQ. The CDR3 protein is CASSLRGRYSYEQYF. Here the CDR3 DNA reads TGTGCCAGCAGCCTGAGGGGACGATACTCCTACGAGCAGTACTTC.

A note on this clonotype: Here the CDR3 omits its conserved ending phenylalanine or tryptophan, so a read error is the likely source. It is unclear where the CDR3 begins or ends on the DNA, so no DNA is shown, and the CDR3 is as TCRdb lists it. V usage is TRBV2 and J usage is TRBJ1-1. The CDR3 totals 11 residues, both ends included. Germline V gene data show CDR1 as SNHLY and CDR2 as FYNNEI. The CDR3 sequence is CASSEGEGRNY.

In nucleotides, the CDR3 is TGCAGTGCTAGAAAGGGGGTCTATGGCTACACCTTC. This translates into CSARKGVYGYTF. J is TRBJ1-2 and V is TRBV20-1; weak D call: TRBD1 (6 bases). V gave up 2 bases and J gave up 4 bases, with 8 bases separating them. Germline lookup yields CDR1 DFQATT and CDR2 SNEGSKA (reference sequence). The CDR3 length is 12 residues.

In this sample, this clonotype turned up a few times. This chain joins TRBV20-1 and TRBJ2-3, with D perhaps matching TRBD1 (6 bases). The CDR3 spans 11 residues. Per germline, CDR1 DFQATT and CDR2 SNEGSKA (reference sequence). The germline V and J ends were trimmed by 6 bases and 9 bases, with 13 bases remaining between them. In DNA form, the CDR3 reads TGCAGTGCCGGATCAGGGGAAACGCAGTATTTT. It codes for CSAGSGETQYF.

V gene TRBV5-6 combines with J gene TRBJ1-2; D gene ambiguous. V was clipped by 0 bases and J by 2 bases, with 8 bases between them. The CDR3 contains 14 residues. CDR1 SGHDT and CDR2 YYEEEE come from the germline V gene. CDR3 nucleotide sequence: TGTGCCAGCAGCTTGGTGGAAGGAAACTATGGCTACACCTTC. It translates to CASSLVEGNYGYTF.

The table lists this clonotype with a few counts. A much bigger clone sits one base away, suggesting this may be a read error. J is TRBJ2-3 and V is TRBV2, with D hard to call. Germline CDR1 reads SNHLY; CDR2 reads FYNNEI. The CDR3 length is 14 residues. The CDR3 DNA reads TGTGCCAGCAGTGAAGCGTTAAGCACAGATACGCAGTGTTTT. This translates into CASSEALSTDTQCF.